The 21 T cell receptor beta chains below come from one sample, sequenced in a study of T cell changes during pregnancy in multiple sclerosis (dated by TCRdb to about 2019). Library preparation employed the immunoSEQ multiplex PCR assay. This is the immuneACCESS table as TCRdb keeps it, with only in-frame sequences that have V and J called. A part of the clones is gone; compared with another copy, unresolved V genes explain less than half, and the rest is unexplained. Across this sample there are around 71,000 clones, with about 91% seen only once. Of the sample, more than 1.1% is held by the ten largest clones. The sequences come from peripheral blood, collected after pregnancy. The receptors here all came from a female donor with multiple sclerosis, enrolled in a pregnancy study.

The gene calls are TRBV7-3 and TRBJ1-1; D unclear. The CDR3 totals 13 residues. V gave up 2 bases and J gave up 1 base, with 5 bases separating them. The germline gives CDR1 SGHTA, CDR2 FQGTGA. The CDR3 here is CASSLQRNTEAFF. CDR3 nucleotide sequence: TGTGCCAGCAGCTTACAGCGGAACACTGAAGCTTTCTTT.

V usage is TRBV7-3 and J usage is TRBJ1-5, with 9 bases matching TRBD1. Germline trimming cut 5 bases from V and 2 bases from J; bases unmatched to any gene: 16. The CDR3 covers 19 residues. CDR1 is SGHTA, CDR2 FQGTGA, per germline. The CDR3 DNA follows: TGTGCCAGCAGCCAAACTCGGGACAGGGAGACAATTGGCAATCAGCCCCAGCATTTT. Its protein product is CASSQTRDRETIGNQPQHF. Full variable domain (rest looked up from reference TRBV7-3 and TRBJ1-5): GAGVSQTPSNKVTEKGKYVELRCDPISGHTALYWYRQSLGQGPEFLIYFQGTGAADDSGLPNDRFFAVRPEGSVSTLKIQRTERGDSAVYLCASSQTRDRETIGNQPQHFGDGTRLSIL.

Written as DNA, the CDR3 is TGTGCCTGGAGCGGGAGGTCCTTCTATGGCTACACCTTC. This gives the protein CAWSGRSFYGYTF. The rearrangement joins TRBV30 to TRBJ1-2; D gene ambiguous. V was shortened by 3 bases and J by 4 bases, with 12 bases between the two germline ends. The CDR3 runs to 13 residues. Germline V lookup: CDR1 GTSNPN, CDR2 SVGIG (reference sequence).

This chain links TRBV4-2 with TRBJ2-2; D is unresolved. V was shortened by 0 bases and J by 2 bases, with 10 bases between the two germline ends. CDR3 length equals 16 residues. CDR1 and CDR2 (germline): LGHNA, YNFKEQ. CDR3 DNA: TGTGCCAGCAGCCAAGATGCTGCGGCAAACACCGGGGAGCTGTTTTTT. Its protein product is CASSQDAAANTGELFF.

The chain couples TRBV28 to TRBJ1-2; perhaps TRBD1 as D (5 bases). The germline V gene encodes CDR1 MDHEN and CDR2 SYDVKM. V dropped 1 base and J dropped 5 bases, with 17 bases sitting between them. The CDR3 is made up of 16 amino acids. The CDR3 sequence: CASSLLGVADNYGYTF. CDR3 DNA sequence: TGTGCCAGCAGTTTATTAGGTGTGGCGGACAATTATGGCTACACCTTC.

The chain recombines TRBV10-3 with TRBJ2-7, with D possibly being TRBD1 (5 bases). Germline CDR1 is ENHRY and CDR2 is SYGVKD. This CDR3 is built from 14 residues. V lost 2 bases and J lost 6, with 14 bases in between. Here the CDR3 reads CAISEAGFQGEQYF. The CDR3 DNA reads TGTGCCATCAGTGAGGCAGGATTCCAGGGCGAGCAGTACTTC.

The sample holds one count of this clone. The CDR3 spells CASSSPGQRIGTQYF. CDR3 DNA: TGCGCCAGCAGCTCTCCGGGACAGAGAATCGGGACCCAGTACTTC. The genes are TRBV5-1 and TRBJ2-5; TRBD1 aligns across 7 bases. V trimming: 3 bases; J trimming: 7 bases; junction bases outside the gene matches: 12. Germline assignment: CDR1 SGHRS and CDR2 YFSETQ. This CDR3 spans 15 amino acids.

This chain uses TRBV30 with TRBJ2-6; D remains ambiguous. The V gene's germline CDR1 is GTSNPN and CDR2 SVGIG (reference sequence). The V end lost 4 bases, the J end lost 0 bases, and 22 bases lay between the germline ends. The CDR3 runs 19 residues. The CDR3 nucleotides read TGTGCCTGGAAGCAGCATCCGAGGTCTTCATACTCTGGGGCCAACGTCCTGACTTTC. It specifies CAWKQHPRSSYSGANVLTF.

The chain joins TRBV7-2 to TRBJ2-7; 7 bases align to TRBD1. Germline values: CDR1 SGHTA, CDR2 FQGNSA. J was trimmed by 0 bases and V by 5 bases; bases with no gene match: 7. The CDR3 has 15 amino acids. The CDR3 protein is CASSPEGTASYEQYF. CDR3 DNA: TGTGCCAGCAGCCCCGAGGGGACAGCCTCCTACGAGCAGTACTTC.

This chain joins TRBV7-8 and TRBJ1-5; D is unresolved. Germline CDR1 and CDR2: SGHVS and FQNEAQ. This CDR3 has 13 residues. V lost 3 bases and J lost 6, with 9 bases in between. For the CDR3, the DNA is TGTGCCAGCAGCTTCGACTTGGCTCAGCCCCAGCATTTT. It yields the protein CASSFDLAQPQHF. The full variable domain, with the rest looked up from reference TRBV7-8 and TRBJ1-5, is GAGVSQSPRYKVAKRGQDVALRCDPISGHVSLFWYQQALGQGPEFLTYFQNEAQLDKSGLPSDRFFAERPEGSVSTLKIQRTQQEDSAVYLCASSFDLAQPQHFGDGTRLSIL.

This clone was observed a single time. This chain links TRBV2 with TRBJ2-1; perhaps TRBD1 as D (6 bases). CDR3 size: 11 residues. CDR1 is SNHLY, CDR2 FYNNEI, per germline. V dropped 8 bases and J dropped 8 bases, with 10 bases sitting between them. CDR3 nucleotide sequence: TGTGCCAGCCACAGGGTCGATGAGCAGTTCTTC. It specifies CASHRVDEQFF.

The J gene is TRBJ1-2, the V gene TRBV28, with D possibly matching TRBD1 (5 bases). Germline CDR1 is MDHEN and CDR2 is SYDVKM. The length of the CDR3 is 13 residues. Trimming took off 5 bases at V and 4 bases at J, with 11 bases between the two ends. In DNA form, the CDR3 reads TGTGCCAGCAGTCACGGGGGTTTCTATGGCTACACCTTC. Amino acids: CASSHGGFYGYTF.

This sequence joins TRBV4-1 and TRBJ1-5; 8 bases line up with TRBD1. Germline V gene lookup returns CDR1 MGHRA and CDR2 YSYEKL. This CDR3 contains 16 residues. V gave up 0 bases and J gave up 2 bases; unmatched junction bases: 3. The DNA for the CDR3 is TGCGCCAGCAGCCAAGAAGGACAGGGTGGCAATCAGCCCCAGCATTTT. It is translated as CASSQEGQGGNQPQHF.

This chain joins TRBV6-4 and TRBJ1-2, with 7 nucleotides matching TRBD1. CDR1 and CDR2 from the germline V gene are MRHNA and SNTAGT. V was pared by 2 bases and J by 5 bases, with 5 bases of the junction left unmatched. The CDR3 covers 14 residues. The CDR3 protein is CASSDPGTVYGYTF. CDR3 coding DNA: TGTGCCAGCAGTGACCCCGGGACAGTTTATGGCTACACCTTC.

The chain combines TRBV7-9 with TRBJ1-2, with 10 nucleotides matching TRBD1. The CDR3 contains 14 residues. J gave up 5 bases and V 5 bases, and 5 bases lay outside the gene matches. Germline CDR1 and CDR2: SEHNR and FQNEAQ (reference sequence). The CDR3 coding sequence is TGTGCCAGCAGCCGCGGGACAGGGGAGTATGGCTACACCTTC. This sequence encodes CASSRGTGEYGYTF.

V is TRBV7-9 and J is TRBJ2-7, with 10 bases identical to TRBD1. Germline lookup yields CDR1 SEHNR and CDR2 FQNEAQ (reference sequence). V lost 8 bases to trimming and J lost 2 bases; unmatched junction nucleotides: 6. The CDR3 length is 14 residues. In DNA form, the CDR3 reads TGTGCCAGCGTCCTGGGACAGGGGCCCTACGAGCAGTACTTC. It specifies CASVLGQGPYEQYF. Full variable domain (remainder filled in from reference TRBV7-9 and TRBJ2-7): DTGVSQNPRHKITKRGQNVTFRCDPISEHNRLYWYRQTLGQGPEFLTYFQNEAQLEKSRLLSDRFSAERPKGSFSTLEIQRTEQGDSAMYLCASVLGQGPYEQYFGPGTRLTVT.

CDR3 sequence: CASSRQIYEQYF. CDR3 sequence (DNA): TGTGCCAGCAGTCGACAGATCTACGAGCAGTACTTC. The chain recombines TRBV6-6 with TRBJ2-7, with D perhaps TRBD1 (5 bases). The V gene's germline CDR1 is MNHNY and CDR2 SVGAGI (reference sequence). This CDR3 contains 12 residues. The V and J ends lost 5 bases and 3 bases respectively, with 8 bases between them.

Concerning this clone itself: Sequence at one end of the junction differs from germline and may be a read error. The chain has TRBV30 and TRBJ2-5; tentative D call: TRBD2 (5 bases). From germline, CDR1 is GTSNPN and CDR2 SVGIG (reference sequence). CDR3 length: 11 residues. CDR3 sequence reads: CAWRGELDSDF. CDR3 coding DNA: TGTGCCTGGAGGGGAGAACTAGATAGTGACTTC.

This clone appeared a few times. This rearrangement joins TRBV4-3 to TRBJ1-4; D is possibly TRBD1 (6 bases). The CDR3 has 16 amino acids. CDR1 is LGHNA and CDR2 is YSLEER in the germline V gene. Trimming removed 1 base at V and 3 bases at J, with 12 bases between. The CDR3 bases are TGCGCCAGCAGCCAAGTGGGGGCTCTGGCTAATGAAAAACTGTTTTTT. As protein: CASSQVGALANEKLFF.

V and J are TRBV18 and TRBJ1-1; D not resolved. Germline lookup yields CDR1 KGHSH and CDR2 LQKENI. V shed 5 bases and J shed 2 bases, with 6 bases lying between them. The CDR3 is 12 amino acids. The CDR3 reads CASSSQNTEAFF. In DNA form, the CDR3 reads TGTGCCAGCTCATCCCAAAACACTGAAGCTTTCTTT. The whole variable domain, filled in from reference TRBV18 and TRBJ1-1, reads NAGVMQNPRHLVRRRGQEARLRCSPMKGHSHVYWYRQLPEEGLKFMVYLQKENIIDESGMPKERFSAEFPKEGPSILRIQQVVRGDSAAYFCASSSQNTEAFFGQGTRLTVV.

This chain uses TRBV19 with TRBJ2-4, with D maybe TRBD2 (6 bases). V was trimmed by 1 base and J by 5 bases, leaving 9 bases between them. CDR3 length: 14 amino acids. Germline V CDR1 and CDR2: LNHDA, SQIVND (reference sequence). CDR3 protein: CASSIGGTQNIQYF. CDR3 nucleotides: TGTGCCAGTAGTATAGGCGGGACCCAAAACATTCAGTACTTC. The whole variable domain, remainder taken from reference TRBV19 and TRBJ2-4, is DGGITQSPKYLFRKEGQNVTLSCEQNLNHDAMYWYRQDPGQGLRLIYYSQIVNDFQKGDIAEGYSVSREKKESFPLTVTSAQKNPTAFYLCASSIGGTQNIQYFGAGTRLSVL.